The rows below give T cell receptor beta chains drawn from one sample of a study of blood T cell repertoires in COVID-19. TCRdb's table, derived via immunoSEQ multiplex PCR, lists solely in-frame clones and lacks some. The profile shows some 240,000 clones, 65% to 90% of them singletons. The source material was peripheral blood. The origin of the receptors is a woman in her 70s with COVID-19, enrolled during active disease. Both conserved end residues are part of each CDR3. A D gene is named only where the DNA matches it firmly. The size of a clone is reported for some rows only, either as once, few or many, or as a class for expanded clones.

j_call d_call clone_size v_call cdr3_aa cdr3_nt
TRBJ1-4 TRBD1 NA TRBV6-5 CASTTSRRGYEKLFF TGTGCCAGCACCACCTCGCGCAGGGGGTATGAAAAACTGTTTTTT
TRBJ1-1 NA NA TRBV19 CASSLIYGEGTEAFF TGTGCCAGTAGTTTAATCTACGGGGAGGGCACTGAAGCTTTCTTT
TRBJ2-5 NA NA TRBV30 CAWSVSGALAKETQYF TGTGCCTGGAGTGTTTCTGGGGCCCTGGCCAAAGAGACCCAGTACTTC
TRBJ1-1 NA NA TRBV6-2/TRBV6-3 CASSDPNRARTEAFF TGTGCCAGCAGTGACCCGAACAGGGCGAGGACTGAAGCTTTCTTT
TRBJ1-1 NA NA TRBV2 CASREFDTEAFF TGTGCCAGCAGGGAATTCGACACTGAAGCTTTCTTT
TRBJ2-2 NA NA TRBV2 CASSQIRQSSTGELFF TGTGCCAGCAGTCAAATTAGACAGAGTTCCACCGGGGAGCTGTTTTTT
TRBJ2-7 NA NA TRBV6-4 CASKKTVGGLEQYF TGTGCCAGCAAAAAAACCGTCGGGGGTTTAGAGCAGTACTTC
TRBJ1-2 NA NA TRBV5-4 CASSLTQRTYGYTF TGTGCCAGCAGCTTGACGCAGCGAACCTATGGCTACACCTTC
TRBJ1-2 NA NA TRBV5-5 CASSLLRRGYGYTF TGTGCCAGCAGCTTGTTGCGCCGCGGCTATGGCTACACCTTC
TRBJ1-5 TRBD1 once TRBV6-2/TRBV6-3 CASSYGTGVSSNQPQHF TGTGCCAGCAGTTACGGGACAGGGGTGAGCAGCAATCAGCCCCAGCATTTT
TRBJ2-2 TRBD2 NA TRBV4-3 CASSQDLVGLAGESGELFF TGCGCCAGCAGCCAAGATTTAGTAGGGCTAGCGGGGGAGTCCGGGGAGCTGTTTTTT
TRBJ1-1 TRBD1 NA TRBV7-2 CASSWTGDSEAFF TGTGCCAGCAGCTGGACAGGGGATTCTGAAGCTTTCTTT
TRBJ1-6 NA NA TRBV12-5 CASGLGGNSPLHF TGTGCTAGTGGTTTGGGAGGGAATTCACCCCTCCACTTT
TRBJ2-2 TRBD1 few TRBV6-5 CASSTLQGLSGELFF TGTGCCAGCAGTACCTTACAGGGGTTGTCCGGGGAGCTGTTTTTT
TRBJ2-5 NA NA TRBV6-6 CASSYRRDMQETQYF TGTGCCAGCAGTTACCGCCGGGACATGCAAGAGACCCAGTACTTC
TRBJ1-5 TRBD1 once TRBV5-8 CASSLGGQVNQPQHF TGTGCCAGCAGCTTGGGGGGACAGGTAAATCAGCCCCAGCATTTT
TRBJ1-6 NA NA TRBV7-8 CASSLASGILNSPLHF TGTGCCAGCAGCTTAGCCTCGGGAATTCTTAATTCACCCCTCCACTTT
TRBJ2-7 TRBD2 NA TRBV28 CASSMGLAGPGQGEQYF TGTGCCAGCAGCATGGGACTAGCGGGACCGGGCCAGGGCGAGCAGTACTTC
TRBJ2-2 TRBD1 NA TRBV5-4 CASSPGQGANTGELFF TGTGCCAGCAGCCCGGGACAGGGGGCAAACACCGGGGAGCTGTTTTTT
TRBJ1-1 NA NA TRBV2 CASSENVMGGEAFF TGTGCCAGCAGTGAAAATGTTATGGGGGGTGAAGCTTTCTTT
TRBJ1-2 NA NA TRBV6-4 CASKPGHTNYGYTF TGTGCCAGCAAACCTGGACATACTAACTATGGCTACACCTTC
TRBJ2-1 TRBD2 NA TRBV6-2/TRBV6-3 CASSRESSGGYNEQFF TGTGCCAGCAGCCGAGAGAGTAGCGGGGGATACAATGAGCAGTTCTTC
TRBJ1-1 NA NA TRBV9 CASSSTGAYTEAFF TGTGCCAGCAGCTCCACTGGGGCTTACACTGAAGCTTTCTTT
TRBJ1-5 NA NA TRBV7-9 CASSPIGGTQPQHF TGTGCCAGCAGCCCTATCGGGGGGACTCAGCCCCAGCATTTT